This is a list of T cell receptor beta chains from one sample in a study of T cell responses to AZD1222 COVID-19 vaccine. Only in-frame clones appear in the TCRdb table, and some are missing; sequencing was by immunoSEQ multiplex PCR. Of 90,000 to 150,000 clones in the sample, roughly 89% were seen once. The sample was peripheral blood, taken on day 0 of AZD1222 vaccination. The source is an adult in good health. CDR3s include the opening cysteine and the closing phenylalanine or tryptophan. The order of the fields is J gene, V gene, D gene, clone size, CDR3 DNA, CDR3 protein. The D gene is left open where the match is weak. Size tells how often a clone was seen (once, few, many) or the class of an expanded clone, and some rows leave it out.

j_call: TRBJ1-5
v_call: TRBV6-5
d_call: NA
clone_size: NA
cdr3_nt: TGTGCCAGCGTACTTACAGGTCCCCGCAATCAGCCCCAGCATTTT
cdr3_aa: CASVLTGPRNQPQHF

j_call: TRBJ2-5
v_call: TRBV29-1
d_call: NA
clone_size: few
cdr3_nt: TGCAGCGTTGGACAGCCGCAAGAGACCCAGTACTTC
cdr3_aa: CSVGQPQETQYF

j_call: TRBJ1-6
v_call: TRBV29-1
d_call: NA
clone_size: NA
cdr3_nt: TGCAGCGTTGCGATTTTGGAGAATTCACCCCTCCACTTT
cdr3_aa: CSVAILENSPLHF

j_call: TRBJ1-2
v_call: TRBV7-9
d_call: NA
clone_size: NA
cdr3_nt: TGTGCCAGCAGCCCCCACCGGATTGGCTACACCTTC
cdr3_aa: CASSPHRIGYTF

j_call: TRBJ2-1
v_call: TRBV24-1
d_call: TRBD2
clone_size: NA
cdr3_nt: TGTGCCACCAGTGATTTCCGGACTAGCGGGAGGGCTGCAAACAATGAGCAGTTCTTC
cdr3_aa: CATSDFRTSGRAANNEQFF

j_call: TRBJ2-3
v_call: TRBV5-4
d_call: NA
clone_size: NA
cdr3_nt: TGTGCCAGCAGCTTGGTAGACACAGATACGCAGTATTTT
cdr3_aa: CASSLVDTDTQYF

j_call: TRBJ1-1
v_call: TRBV10-1
d_call: NA
clone_size: NA
cdr3_nt: TGCGCCAGCAGTGAGTCATTGTGGAAACCGAACACTGAAGCTTTCTTT
cdr3_aa: CASSESLWKPNTEAFF

j_call: TRBJ2-5
v_call: TRBV4-1
d_call: NA
clone_size: NA
cdr3_nt: TGCGCCAGCAGCACTCCTGACAGACGGGAGACCCAGTACTTC
cdr3_aa: CASSTPDRRETQYF

j_call: TRBJ1-2
v_call: TRBV14
d_call: NA
clone_size: NA
cdr3_nt: TGTGCCAGCAGCCGAAACTATGGCTACACCTTC
cdr3_aa: CASSRNYGYTF

j_call: TRBJ1-1
v_call: TRBV3-1/TRBV3-2
d_call: NA
clone_size: NA
cdr3_nt: TGTGCCAGCAGACAGGGCCCTCTTGGGAGGGCTGAAGCTTTCTTT
cdr3_aa: CASRQGPLGRAEAFF

j_call: TRBJ2-7
v_call: TRBV7-2
d_call: NA
clone_size: NA
cdr3_nt: TGTGCCAGCAGCTCCCAGCCCAGCTCCTACGAGCAGTACTTC
cdr3_aa: CASSSQPSSYEQYF

j_call: TRBJ1-5
v_call: TRBV3-1/TRBV3-2
d_call: NA
clone_size: few
cdr3_nt: TGTGCCAGCAGCCAAGGAAGTTCGGGGCCGCGGGGAGTCCAGCATTTT
cdr3_aa: CASSQGSSGPRGVQHF

j_call: TRBJ1-1
v_call: TRBV30
d_call: NA
clone_size: NA
cdr3_nt: TGTGCCTGGGGGAGGGGCCTGAACACTGAAGCTTTCTTT
cdr3_aa: CAWGRGLNTEAFF

j_call: TRBJ2-3
v_call: TRBV19
d_call: NA
clone_size: NA
cdr3_nt: TGTGCCAGTAGTGGAGCGGCCAGGTGGGACACGCAGTATTTT
cdr3_aa: CASSGAARWDTQYF

j_call: TRBJ1-4
v_call: TRBV5-5
d_call: NA
clone_size: NA
cdr3_nt: TGTGCCAGCAGCTTAGGGAGGTACGCTAATGAAAAACTGTTTTTT
cdr3_aa: CASSLGRYANEKLFF

j_call: TRBJ2-7
v_call: TRBV2
d_call: NA
clone_size: NA
cdr3_nt: TGTGCCAGCAGGGGCGGACAGTCCTACGAGCAGTACTTC
cdr3_aa: CASRGGQSYEQYF